The clone carrying this T cell receptor beta chain is medium-sized by share. The sample originates from a study of liver allograft versus peripheral blood T cells. About the study: Transplanted-liver T cell receptor repertoires were compared with recipients' peripheral blood repertoires.

This CDR3 has 13 amino acids. The V gene's germline CDR1 is SGHTA and CDR2 FQGNSA. Trimming took 7 bases from V and 0 from J, leaving 9 bases between them. TCRdb recomputed calls from the reads with MiXCR, one row per CDR3 protein. The data show some 9,000 distinct CDR3 sequences, with about 20% seen just once and around 5% held by the top ten. This TCR came from a human patient who had a liver transplant. Some T cells may be transferred from the graft donor. The genes are TRBV7-2 and TRBJ1-2; no clear D gene. The CDR3 region is CASNFGSNYGYTF. The CDR3 nucleotides are TGTGCCAGCAACTTTGGTTCTAACTATGGCTACACCTTC.